This T cell receptor (beta chain) appears in the sequencing data of a study of cytomegalovirus exposure and HLA in healthy donors. Whole-study findings and limits: Earlier results showed most TCR beta V segments being productive about 87% or about 30% of the time. Beyond CMV serostatus, there was no information to go on about immune exposure. The listing of 160 or so TCR beta chains classed them as cytomegalovirus-associated. Compared with the roughly 700-donor mean, an Asian-associated ancestry cluster reportedly had fewer N-insertions, according to a later analysis.

The junction had 4 bases not matched to a gene; V was cut back by 5 bases and J by 2 bases. CDR1 SGHDT and CDR2 YYEEEE come from the germline V gene. The CDR3 covers 14 residues. Turning to this clone: Its specificity is not known.

The PCR ran on 60 Vbeta and 13 Jbeta primers. Clones were read by immunoSEQ multiplex PCR, and TCRdb kept only the in-frame ones, dropping some. The sample lists roughly 150,000 clones, about three quarters occurring once. The sequenced material came from PBMCs. The rearrangement uses TRBV5-6 and TRBJ1-2, with TRBD1 identical over 9 bases. The receptor comes from a male donor in good health and CMV-seronegative. CDR3 DNA: TGTGCCAGCAGACGGGACAGGGTCAACTATGGCTACACCTTC. Protein product: CASRRDRVNYGYTF.